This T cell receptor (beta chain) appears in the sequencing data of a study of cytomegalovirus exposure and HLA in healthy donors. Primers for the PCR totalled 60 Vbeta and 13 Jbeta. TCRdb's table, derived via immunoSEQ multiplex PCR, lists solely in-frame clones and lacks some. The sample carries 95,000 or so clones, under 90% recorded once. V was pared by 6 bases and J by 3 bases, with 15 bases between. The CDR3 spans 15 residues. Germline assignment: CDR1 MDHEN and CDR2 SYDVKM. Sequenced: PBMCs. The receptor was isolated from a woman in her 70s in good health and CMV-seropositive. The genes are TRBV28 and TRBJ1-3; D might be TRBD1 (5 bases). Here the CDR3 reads CASRPPGRVGNTIYF. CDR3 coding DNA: TGTGCCAGCAGACCCCCGGGCAGGGTTGGAAACACCATATATTTT.